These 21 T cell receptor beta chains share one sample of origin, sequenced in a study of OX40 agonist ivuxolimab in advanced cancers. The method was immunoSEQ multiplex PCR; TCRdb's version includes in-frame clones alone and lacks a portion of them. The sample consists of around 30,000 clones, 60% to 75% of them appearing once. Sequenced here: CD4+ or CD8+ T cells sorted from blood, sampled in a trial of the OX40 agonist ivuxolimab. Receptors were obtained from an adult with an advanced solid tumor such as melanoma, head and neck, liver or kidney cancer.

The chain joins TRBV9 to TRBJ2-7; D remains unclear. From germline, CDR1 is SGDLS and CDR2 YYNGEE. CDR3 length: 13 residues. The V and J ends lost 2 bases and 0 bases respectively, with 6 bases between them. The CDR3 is CASSVASSYEQYF. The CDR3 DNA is TGTGCCAGCAGCGTGGCAAGCTCCTACGAGCAGTACTTC.

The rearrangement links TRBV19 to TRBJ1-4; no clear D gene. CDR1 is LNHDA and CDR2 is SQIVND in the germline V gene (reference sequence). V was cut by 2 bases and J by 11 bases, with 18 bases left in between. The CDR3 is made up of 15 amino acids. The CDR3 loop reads CASSISGTETPKLFF. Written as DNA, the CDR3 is TGTGCCAGTAGTATAAGCGGCACAGAGACCCCGAAACTGTTTTTT.

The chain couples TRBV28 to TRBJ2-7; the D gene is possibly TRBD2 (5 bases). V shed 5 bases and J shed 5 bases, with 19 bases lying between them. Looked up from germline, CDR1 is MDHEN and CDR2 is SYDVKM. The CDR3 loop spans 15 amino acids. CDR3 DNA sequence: TGTGCCAGCAGTCCCCTGCAAAGGGAGCGGAACGAGCAGTACTTC. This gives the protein CASSPLQRERNEQYF.

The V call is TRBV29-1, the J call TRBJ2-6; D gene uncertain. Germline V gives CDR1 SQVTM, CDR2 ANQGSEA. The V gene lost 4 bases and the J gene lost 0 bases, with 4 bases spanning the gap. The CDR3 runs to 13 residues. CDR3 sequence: CSVVASGANVLTF. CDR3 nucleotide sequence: TGCAGCGTTGTTGCCTCTGGGGCCAACGTCCTGACTTTC.

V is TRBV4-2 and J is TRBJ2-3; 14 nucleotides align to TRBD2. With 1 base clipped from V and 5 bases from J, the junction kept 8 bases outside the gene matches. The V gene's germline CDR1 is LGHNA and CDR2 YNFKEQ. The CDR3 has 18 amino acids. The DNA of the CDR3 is TGTGCCAGCAGCCAAGCGACTAGCGGGGGGGCGGGAGGAGATACGCAGTATTTT. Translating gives CASSQATSGGAGGDTQYF.

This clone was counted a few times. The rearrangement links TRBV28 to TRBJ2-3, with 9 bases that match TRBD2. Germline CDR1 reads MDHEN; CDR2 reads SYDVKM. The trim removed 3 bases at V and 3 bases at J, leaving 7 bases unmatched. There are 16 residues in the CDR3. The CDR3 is CASSFFGSGGTDTQYF. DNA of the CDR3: TGTGCCAGCAGTTTTTTCGGTAGCGGGGGAACAGATACGCAGTATTTT.

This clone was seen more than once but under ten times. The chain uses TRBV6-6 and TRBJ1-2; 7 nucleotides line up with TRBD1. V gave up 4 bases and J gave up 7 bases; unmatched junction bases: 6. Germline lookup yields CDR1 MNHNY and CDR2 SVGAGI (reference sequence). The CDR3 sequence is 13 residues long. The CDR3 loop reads CASSFTGEGGYTF. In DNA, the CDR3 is TGTGCCAGCAGTTTCACAGGGGAGGGTGGCTACACCTTC.

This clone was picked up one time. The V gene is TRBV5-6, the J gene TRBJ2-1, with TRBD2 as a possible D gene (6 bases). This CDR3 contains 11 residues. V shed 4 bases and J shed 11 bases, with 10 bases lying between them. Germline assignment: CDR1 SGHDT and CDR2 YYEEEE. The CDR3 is CASSAGPKQFF. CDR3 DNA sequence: TGTGCCAGCAGCGCGGGGCCTAAGCAGTTCTTC.

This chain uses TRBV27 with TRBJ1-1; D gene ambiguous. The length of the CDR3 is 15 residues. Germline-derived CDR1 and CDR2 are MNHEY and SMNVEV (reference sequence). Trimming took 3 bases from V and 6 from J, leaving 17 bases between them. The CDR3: CASSLRVGVVSEAFF. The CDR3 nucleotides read TGTGCCAGCAGTTTGCGAGTGGGAGTCGTATCTGAAGCTTTCTTT.

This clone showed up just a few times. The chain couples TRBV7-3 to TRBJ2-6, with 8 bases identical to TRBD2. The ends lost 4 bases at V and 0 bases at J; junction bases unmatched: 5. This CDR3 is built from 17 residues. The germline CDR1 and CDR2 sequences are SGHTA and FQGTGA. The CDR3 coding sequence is TGTGCCAGCAGCTCGAGCGGGGGACACTCTGGGGCCAACGTCCTGACTTTC. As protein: CASSSSGGHSGANVLTF.

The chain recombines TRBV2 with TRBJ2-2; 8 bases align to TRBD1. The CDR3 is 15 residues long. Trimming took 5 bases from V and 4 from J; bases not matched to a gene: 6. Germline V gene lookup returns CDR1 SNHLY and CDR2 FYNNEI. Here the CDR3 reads CASSLQGEVTGELFF. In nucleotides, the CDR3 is TGTGCCAGCAGTTTACAGGGGGAGGTCACCGGGGAGCTGTTTTTT.

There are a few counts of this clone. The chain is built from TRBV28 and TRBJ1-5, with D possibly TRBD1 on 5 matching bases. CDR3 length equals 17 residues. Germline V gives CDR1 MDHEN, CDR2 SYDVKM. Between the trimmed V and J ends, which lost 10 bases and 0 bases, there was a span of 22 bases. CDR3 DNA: TGTGCCATCCTAAGGCCCTCGACAGAATATAGCAATCAGCCCCAGCATTTT. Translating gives CAILRPSTEYSNQPQHF.

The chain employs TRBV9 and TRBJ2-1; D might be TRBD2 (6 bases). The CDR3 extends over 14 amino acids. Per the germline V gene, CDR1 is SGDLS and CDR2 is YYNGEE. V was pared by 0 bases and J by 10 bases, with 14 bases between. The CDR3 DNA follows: TGTGCCAGCAGCGTAGGGATGGGAGGTGAAGAGCAGTTCTTC. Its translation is CASSVGMGGEEQFF. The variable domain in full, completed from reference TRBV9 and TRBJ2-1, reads DSGVTQTPKHLITATGQRVTLRCSPRSGDLSVYWYQQSLDQGLQFLIQYYNGEERAKGNILERFSAQQFPDLHSELNLSSLELGDSALYFCASSVGMGGEEQFFGPGTRLTVL.

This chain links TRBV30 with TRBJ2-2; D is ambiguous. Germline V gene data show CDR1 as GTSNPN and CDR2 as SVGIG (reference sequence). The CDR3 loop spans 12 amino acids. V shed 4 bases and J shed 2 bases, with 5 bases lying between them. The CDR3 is CAWNSNTGELFF. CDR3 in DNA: TGTGCCTGGAATTCCAACACCGGGGAGCTGTTTTTT.

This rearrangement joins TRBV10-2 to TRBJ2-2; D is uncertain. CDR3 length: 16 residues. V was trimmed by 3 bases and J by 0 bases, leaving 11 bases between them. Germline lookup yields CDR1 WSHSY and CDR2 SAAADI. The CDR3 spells CASSDNFPSNTGELFF. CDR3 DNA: TGCGCCAGCAGTGATAATTTTCCGTCGAACACCGGGGAGCTGTTTTTT.

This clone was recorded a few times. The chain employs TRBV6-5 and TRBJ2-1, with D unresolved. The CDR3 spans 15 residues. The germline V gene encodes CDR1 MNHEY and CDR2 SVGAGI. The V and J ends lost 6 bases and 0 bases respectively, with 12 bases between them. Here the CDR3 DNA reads TGTGCCAGCAGACTTGACACGAGCTCCTACAATGAGCAGTTCTTC. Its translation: CASRLDTSSYNEQFF.

The CDR3 sequence: CASSYGTGSDTGELFF. The CDR3, as DNA: TGCGCCAGCAGCTACGGGACAGGGTCCGACACCGGGGAGCTGTTTTTT. The genes are TRBV5-1 and TRBJ2-2, with TRBD1 matching 9 bases. V shed 3 bases, J shed 3 bases, and the junction held 6 bases outside the gene matches. This CDR3 comprises 16 residues. Germline V lookup: CDR1 SGHRS, CDR2 YFSETQ.

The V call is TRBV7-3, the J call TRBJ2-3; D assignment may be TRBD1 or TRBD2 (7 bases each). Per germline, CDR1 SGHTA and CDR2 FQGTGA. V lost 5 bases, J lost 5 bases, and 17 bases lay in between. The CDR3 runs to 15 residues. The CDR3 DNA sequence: TGTGCCAGCAGCCCCTCCAGGGGGGGCGGAGATACGCAGTATTTT. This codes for CASSPSRGGGDTQYF.

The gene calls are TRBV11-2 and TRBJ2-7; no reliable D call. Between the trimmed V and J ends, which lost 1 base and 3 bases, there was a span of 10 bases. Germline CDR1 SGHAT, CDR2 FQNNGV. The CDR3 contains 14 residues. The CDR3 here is CASSLGTDFYEQYF. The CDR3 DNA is TGTGCCAGCAGCTTAGGGACCGATTTCTACGAGCAGTACTTC.

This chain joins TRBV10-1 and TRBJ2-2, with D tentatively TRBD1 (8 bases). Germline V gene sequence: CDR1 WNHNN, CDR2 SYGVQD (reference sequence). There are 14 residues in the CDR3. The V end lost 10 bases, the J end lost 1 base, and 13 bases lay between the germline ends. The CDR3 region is CATSGQGNTGELFF. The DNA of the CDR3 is TGCGCCACTAGCGGACAGGGGAACACCGGGGAGCTGTTTTTT.

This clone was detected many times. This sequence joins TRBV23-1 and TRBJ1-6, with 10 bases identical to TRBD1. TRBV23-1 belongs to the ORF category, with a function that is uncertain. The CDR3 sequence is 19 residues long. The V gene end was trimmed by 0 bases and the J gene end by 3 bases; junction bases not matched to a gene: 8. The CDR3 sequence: CASSQSIGTGENYNSPLHF. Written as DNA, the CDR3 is TGCGCCAGCAGTCAATCGATTGGGACAGGGGAAAACTATAATTCACCCCTCCACTTT.